The following is a T cell receptor (beta chain) sequence with its context. Antigen: not known. Here immunoSEQ multiplex PCR was the method, and the copy in TCRdb shows in-frame clones only, minus some. Of more than 100,000 clones in the sample, 80% to 95% were seen once. With 6 bases clipped from V and 4 bases from J, the junction kept 12 bases outside the gene matches. The CDR3 has 15 residues. CDR1 and CDR2 (germline): MNHEY, SMNVEV (reference sequence). This sample is part of a study of T cell responses to AZD1222 COVID-19 vaccine. Broader study findings: Epitopes outside B.1.351 and B.1.1.7 mutated regions reportedly drew nearly half of spike TCRs. Spike-specific TCR breadth and depth both grew after two AZD1222 doses.

Sequencing used peripheral blood, obtained on day 0 of AZD1222 vaccination. The sequence came from an adult in good health. This chain joins TRBV27 and TRBJ2-7, with TRBD2 identical over 7 bases. CDR3 loop: CASSPGGTFPYEQYF. CDR3 DNA sequence: TGTGCCAGCAGCCCCGGGGGGACTTTCCCGTACGAGCAGTACTTC.